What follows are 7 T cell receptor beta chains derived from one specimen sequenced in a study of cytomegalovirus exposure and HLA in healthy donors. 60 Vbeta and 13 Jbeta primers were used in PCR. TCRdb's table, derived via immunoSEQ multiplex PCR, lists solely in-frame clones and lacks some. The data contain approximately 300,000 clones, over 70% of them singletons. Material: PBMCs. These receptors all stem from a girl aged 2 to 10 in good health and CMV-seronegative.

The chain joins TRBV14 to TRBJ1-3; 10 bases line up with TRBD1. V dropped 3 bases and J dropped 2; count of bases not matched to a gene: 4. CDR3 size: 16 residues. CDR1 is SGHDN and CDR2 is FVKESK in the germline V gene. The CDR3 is CASSHLGTGAGNTIYF. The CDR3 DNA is TGTGCCAGCAGCCACCTTGGGACAGGGGCTGGAAACACCATATATTTT.

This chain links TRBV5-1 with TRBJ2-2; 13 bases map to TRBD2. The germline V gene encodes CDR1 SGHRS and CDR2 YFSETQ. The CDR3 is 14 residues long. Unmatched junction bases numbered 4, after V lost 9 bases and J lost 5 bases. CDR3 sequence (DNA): TGCGCCACCACTAGCGGGAGGGGAACCGGGGAGCTGTTTTTT. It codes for CATTSGRGTGELFF.

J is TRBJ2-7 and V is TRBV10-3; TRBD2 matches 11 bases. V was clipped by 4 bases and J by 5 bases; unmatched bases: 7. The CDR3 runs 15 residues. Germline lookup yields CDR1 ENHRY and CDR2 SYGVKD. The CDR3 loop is CAISATSGSLHEQYF. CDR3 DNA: TGTGCCATCAGTGCTACTAGCGGGAGTCTCCACGAGCAGTACTTC.

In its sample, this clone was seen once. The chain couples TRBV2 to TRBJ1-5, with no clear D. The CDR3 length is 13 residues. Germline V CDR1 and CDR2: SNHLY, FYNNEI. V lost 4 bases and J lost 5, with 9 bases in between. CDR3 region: CASSVGSDQPQHF. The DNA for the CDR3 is TGTGCCAGCAGTGTGGGCTCAGATCAGCCCCAGCATTTT. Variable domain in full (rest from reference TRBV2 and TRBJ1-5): EPEVTQTPSHQVTQMGQEVILRCVPISNHLYFYWYRQILGQKVEFLVSFYNNEISEKSEIFDDQFSVERPDGSNFTLKIRSTKLEDSAMYFCASSVGSDQPQHFGDGTRLSIL.

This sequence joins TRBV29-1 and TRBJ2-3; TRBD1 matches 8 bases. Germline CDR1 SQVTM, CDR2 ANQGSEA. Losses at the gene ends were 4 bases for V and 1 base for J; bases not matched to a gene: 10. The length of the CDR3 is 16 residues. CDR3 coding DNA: TGCAGCGTTGGAGGCAGGGGGCCGATGCGCACAGATACGCAGTATTTT. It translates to CSVGGRGPMRTDTQYF.

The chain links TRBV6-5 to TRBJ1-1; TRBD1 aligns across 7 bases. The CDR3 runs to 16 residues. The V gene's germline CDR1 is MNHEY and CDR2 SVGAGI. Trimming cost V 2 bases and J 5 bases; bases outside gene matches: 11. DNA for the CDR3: TGTGCCAGCAGTTACCCCGGGACAGAATCATTTACTGAAGCTTTCTTT. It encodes CASSYPGTESFTEAFF.

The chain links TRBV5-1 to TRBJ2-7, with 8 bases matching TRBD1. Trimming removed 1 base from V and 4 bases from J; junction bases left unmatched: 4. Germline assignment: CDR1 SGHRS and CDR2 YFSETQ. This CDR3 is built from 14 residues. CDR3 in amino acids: CASSLSTGGYEQYF. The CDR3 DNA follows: TGCGCCAGCAGCTTGTCAACAGGGGGATACGAGCAGTACTTC.